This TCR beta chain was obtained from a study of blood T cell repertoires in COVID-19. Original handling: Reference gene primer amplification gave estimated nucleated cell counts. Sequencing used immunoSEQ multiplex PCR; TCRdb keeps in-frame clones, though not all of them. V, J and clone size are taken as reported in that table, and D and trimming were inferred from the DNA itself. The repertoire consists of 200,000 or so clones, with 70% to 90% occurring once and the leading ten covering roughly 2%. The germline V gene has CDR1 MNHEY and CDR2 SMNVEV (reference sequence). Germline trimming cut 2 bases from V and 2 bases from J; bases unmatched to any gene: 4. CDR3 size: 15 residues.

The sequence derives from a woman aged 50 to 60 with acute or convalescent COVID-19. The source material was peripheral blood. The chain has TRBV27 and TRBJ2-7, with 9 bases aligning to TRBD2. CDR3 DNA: TGTGCCAGCAGTTTAACGGCTAGCGGGGCCTACGAGCAGTACTTC. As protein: CASSLTASGAYEQYF.